The source of this TCR beta chain is a study of cytomegalovirus exposure and HLA in healthy donors. Study-wide results and limits: A few CMV-associated chains were confirmed in vitro to be specific for CMV antigens. A later analysis linked 15,000 to 20,000 TCR beta sequences to HLA alleles at 0.05 false discovery rate. HLA restriction was apparent for most CMV-associated TCR beta chains in a later analysis. The authors assumed roughly uniform sequencing depth across donors for presence/absence analyses.

Use of 60 Vbeta and 13 Jbeta primers characterized the PCR. Clones were read by immunoSEQ multiplex PCR, and TCRdb kept only the in-frame ones, dropping some. The sample lists 100,000 to 150,000 clones; approximately 81% were seen once. Between the trimmed V and J ends, which lost 5 bases and 0 bases, there was a span of 13 bases. The CDR3 extends over 15 amino acids. CDR1 and CDR2 from the germline V gene are MNHEY and SMNVEV (reference sequence). In its sample, this clone was seen a few times. What it recognizes is unknown. The chain employs TRBV27 and TRBJ1-1, with D possibly being TRBD1 (6 bases). The clonotype was recovered from a man between 18 and 35 years old in good health and CMV-seronegative. The material sequenced was PBMCs. The CDR3 DNA reads as TGTGCCAGCAGTCGACAGGCAAATGTGAACACTGAAGCTTTCTTT. Residues: CASSRQANVNTEAFF.